The subject of this entry is one T cell receptor beta chain. The antigen it binds to is not known. It has no much larger one-base neighbor in the sample; base qualities were not kept. The collaborating institutions used their own protocols to collect whole blood in K2EDTA tubes. Collaborator samples were shipped for TCRbeta analysis as frozen whole blood, isolated PBMCs, or DNA extracted from either sample type. The data originate from a study of blood T cell repertoires in COVID-19 (dated by TCRdb to about 2020). About the full investigation: The collaborator samples originated in the United States, Italy and Spain and spanned the acute and convalescent phases of COVID-19. The samples were drawn from two sources: the first 160 participants of the ongoing ImmuneRACE study, and 1,000 to 1,500 subjects contributed by 6 global collaborators. The prospective study material was composed of cDNA or gDNA derived from T cells, B-cell-depleted T cells, or PBMCs. The sample metadata nearly always contained a de-identified subject ID, COVID-19 status, age in years and sex. A freely available public database, intended as a resource for researchers studying the immune response to SARS-CoV-2, is where the repertoires were released. HLA class I and class II types, where available, came from metadata supplied by the sample provider rather than from assay-based typing. Subjects who had been exposed to COVID-19, were actively infected with it, or had recovered from it provided the deeply sampled blood TCRbeta repertoires that made up the dataset.

According to the germline V gene, CDR1 reads SGHTA and CDR2 reads FQGNSA. V has 1 base trimmed and J has 7 bases trimmed; junction bases matching no gene number 13. There are 18 amino acids in the CDR3, from cysteine to phenylalanine inclusive. Just the 54-base CDR3 DNA is kept, in frame starting at base 1. On the study overall, not on this receptor specifically: Clinical and demographic metadata were provided uncurated, with the amount varying by source and participant.

TCRbeta CDR3 regions were amplified from genomic DNA using the immunoSEQ Assay, a bias-controlled multiplex PCR. Per the original workflow: Nucleated cell counts per sample were estimated from amplification of reference gene primers within the assay. Sequence reads were collapsed and filtered to measure the absolute abundance of every unique TCRbeta CDR3 rearrangement. Productive Simpson clonality was computed per sample as the square root of Simpson's diversity index over productive rearrangements. Imported from immuneACCESS, the table was reduced by TCRdb to in-frame sequences with V and J called. These copies leave out some clones; in studies compared against another copy, an unresolved V gene accounts for under half, and the cause of the remainder is not known. V and J calls and clone size are those listed in that table; D and trimming were worked out from the DNA. The sample table holds about 76,000 clones, of which about four fifths were seen once. The ten top clones hold 15% to 20% of the sample.

The V gene is TRBV7-2 and the J gene is TRBJ2-1; 10 of the junction bases match TRBD1. This receptor was obtained from an older woman with acute or convalescent COVID-19. The specimen was peripheral blood. The DNA sequence is as follows: TGTGCCAGCAGCTTAGAACCATACCGGGACAGGGGCGGAAATGAGCAGTTCTTC. Translation gives CASSLEPYRDRGGNEQFF.